Shown below are 24 T cell receptor beta chains from a single sample sequenced in a study of cytomegalovirus exposure and HLA in healthy donors. Clones were sequenced by immunoSEQ multiplex PCR, and TCRdb holds only the in-frame ones, with some missing. The sample lists more than 150,000 clones, 88% occurring once. Sequencing used PBMCs. The receptors were gathered from a man younger than 35 in good health and CMV-seronegative.

CDR3: CASSPGTSGRAGSYEQYF. The CDR3 DNA reads as TGTGCCAGCAGCCCAGGGACTAGCGGGAGGGCCGGGTCCTACGAGCAGTACTTC. The chain recombines TRBV5-4 with TRBJ2-7; 16 bases agree with TRBD2. J gave up 1 base and V 4 bases, and 8 bases lay outside the gene matches. The CDR3 is 18 residues long. Germline CDR1 SGHNT, CDR2 YYREEE (reference sequence). The whole variable domain, remainder taken from reference TRBV5-4 and TRBJ2-7, is ETGVTQSPTHLIKTRGQQVTLRCSSQSGHNTVSWYQQALGQGPQFIFQYYREEENGRGNFPPRFSGLQFPNYSSELNVNALELDDSALYLCASSPGTSGRAGSYEQYFGPGTRLTVT.

The rearrangement uses TRBV25-1 and TRBJ1-2; 8 positions agree with TRBD1. V lost 8 bases to trimming and J lost 1 base; unmatched junction nucleotides: 12. Germline V gene data show CDR1 as MGHDK and CDR2 as SYGVNS. The CDR3 has 16 amino acids. The CDR3 loop reads CASSSFTGGLNYGYTF. The CDR3 DNA reads as TGTGCCAGCTCCAGTTTTACAGGGGGACTTAACTATGGCTACACCTTC.

The chain couples TRBV11-2 to TRBJ1-1; TRBD1 is a possible D gene (6 bases). V gave up 1 base and J gave up 7 bases, with 10 bases separating them. The CDR3 has 13 amino acids. Germline loops: CDR1 SGHAT, CDR2 FQNNGV. Here the CDR3 reads CASSLAGVGEAFF. DNA of the CDR3: TGTGCCAGCAGCTTAGCAGGGGTCGGTGAAGCTTTCTTT.

The CDR3 protein is CATSVRLTNEKLFF. CDR3 nucleotides: TGTGCCACCAGCGTCCGACTAACTAATGAAAAACTGTTTTTT. V usage is TRBV15 and J usage is TRBJ1-4; D gene unclear. V lost 5 bases and J lost 1, with 8 bases in between. Germline V gene data show CDR1 as LNHNV and CDR2 as YYDKDF (reference sequence). The CDR3 totals 14 residues.

In the case of this clone: This may arise from a read error, as a much more abundant clone is one base away. The rearrangement links TRBV6-1 to TRBJ2-3, with D hard to call. The CDR3 length is 12 residues. CDR1 and CDR2 from the germline V gene are MNHNS and SASEGT. Trimming removed 6 bases from V and 4 bases from J, with 8 bases in between. This CDR3 is CASSDEADTQYF. The CDR3 nucleotides are TGTGCCAGCAGCGATGAGGCAGATACGCAGTATTTT.

This clone was picked up a small number of times. The chain employs TRBV5-6 and TRBJ1-6; TRBD1 agrees at 7 bases. The J segment lost 7 bases and the V segment lost 1 base, leaving 8 bases of the junction unmatched. Germline V gene sequence: CDR1 SGHDT, CDR2 YYEEEE. The CDR3 consists of 16 residues. The CDR3 region has the DNA TGTGCCAGCAGCTTGAGGTCCGGGACAGAGAATTCACCCCTCCACTTT. This translates into CASSLRSGTENSPLHF.

The rearrangement links TRBV7-8 to TRBJ1-5; D unclear. Germline assignment: CDR1 SGHVS and CDR2 FQNEAQ. The CDR3 consists of 14 residues. Trimming cost V 5 bases and J 8 bases, with 16 bases left between them. DNA of the CDR3: TGTGCCAGCAGCCCTCTCGGGGTAGGAGAGCCCCAGCATTTT. Translated: CASSPLGVGEPQHF.

The chain carries TRBV27 and TRBJ2-6; possibly TRBD1 for D (6 bases). The CDR3 loop spans 14 amino acids. Germline-derived CDR1 and CDR2 are MNHEY and SMNVEV (reference sequence). Trimming stripped 7 bases from V and 2 bases from J, with 9 bases between. CDR3 sequence reads: CASKQGAGANVLTF. The CDR3 nucleotides read TGTGCCAGCAAACAGGGAGCTGGGGCCAACGTCCTGACTTTC.

In DNA form, the CDR3 reads TGTGCCAGCAGATCCCAGGGGGCCCTCTATGGCTACACCTTC. It is translated as CASRSQGALYGYTF. The chain combines TRBV7-9 with TRBJ1-2; 8 nucleotides agree with TRBD1. Germline V lookup: CDR1 SEHNR, CDR2 FQNEAQ (reference sequence). V gave up 6 bases and J gave up 4 bases; unmatched junction bases: 7. CDR3 length: 14 amino acids.

The CDR3 coding sequence is TGTGCCAGCAGCTTAGGTAGACTAGCGGAGACAGATACGCAGTATTTT. Protein sequence: CASSLGRLAETDTQYF. The chain combines TRBV7-6 with TRBJ2-3; 9 positions agree with TRBD2. V shed 1 base and J 3 bases; nucleotides not matched to a gene: 5. Germline values: CDR1 SGHVS, CDR2 FNYEAQ. This CDR3 has 16 residues.

This clone was counted a single time. The rearrangement joins TRBV2 to TRBJ2-2, with a possible D match to TRBD1 (5 bases). The CDR3 is made up of 15 amino acids. V lost 5 bases, J lost 2 bases, and 12 bases lay in between. Germline V gives CDR1 SNHLY, CDR2 FYNNEI. The CDR3 here is CASSKGLGNTGELFF. In DNA, the CDR3 is TGTGCCAGCAGTAAGGGGTTGGGAAACACCGGGGAGCTGTTTTTT.

The chain combines TRBV7-2 with TRBJ2-5, with D perhaps matching TRBD1 (5 bases). Germline CDR1 reads SGHTA; CDR2 reads FQGNSA. V dropped 2 bases and J dropped 0 bases, with 10 bases sitting between them. There are 15 residues in the CDR3. CDR3 protein: CASSLSRQYQETQYF. CDR3 coding DNA: TGTGCCAGCAGCTTATCTAGACAGTACCAAGAGACCCAGTACTTC.

CDR3 region: CASSPRGATETQYF. CDR3 sequence (DNA): TGTGCCAGCAGCCCTCGAGGTGCGACCGAGACCCAGTACTTC. This rearrangement joins TRBV7-2 to TRBJ2-5, with no clear D. CDR3 length: 14 amino acids. The germline V gene encodes CDR1 SGHTA and CDR2 FQGNSA. V was trimmed by 5 bases and J by 5 bases, leaving 15 bases between them.

This chain connects TRBV6-5 to TRBJ1-2; a weak D match, TRBD1 (5 bases). Trimming took off 6 bases at V and 8 bases at J, with 22 bases between the two ends. CDR1 and CDR2 from the germline V gene are MNHEY and SVGAGI. The CDR3 is 15 amino acids. The CDR3 nucleotides read TGTGCCAGCAGGAATCCACAGGTCATCCATGGAGGCTACACCTTC. It translates to CASRNPQVIHGGYTF.

This sequence joins TRBV27 and TRBJ2-1, with D possibly being TRBD2 (6 bases). This CDR3 region has 13 residues. Trimming took 5 bases from V and 4 from J, leaving 9 bases between them. Germline V CDR1 and CDR2: MNHEY, SMNVEV (reference sequence). CDR3 protein: CASSPGSYNEQFF. CDR3 coding DNA: TGTGCCAGCAGTCCCGGGAGTTACAATGAGCAGTTCTTC.

V usage is TRBV29-1 and J usage is TRBJ2-6; D perhaps matches TRBD2 (5 bases). Trimming stripped 7 bases from V and 4 bases from J, with 11 bases between. Per the germline V gene, CDR1 is SQVTM and CDR2 is ANQGSEA. The CDR3 consists of 13 residues. In nucleotides, the CDR3 is TGCAGCGCGGGGAAAGGAGGGGCCAACGTCCTGACTTTC. Protein: CSAGKGGANVLTF.

The chain is built from TRBV4-1 and TRBJ1-2; the match to TRBD1 covers 7 bases. This CDR3 has 14 residues. V was clipped by 3 bases and J by 8 bases; unmatched bases: 9. CDR1 MGHRA and CDR2 YSYEKL come from the germline V gene. CDR3 residues: CASSQSTGLMGYTF. In DNA form, the CDR3 reads TGCGCCAGCAGCCAGTCGACAGGGCTCATGGGCTACACCTTC.

In regard to this clone: Distinct nucleotide sequences in the sample also encode this CDR3. The chain couples TRBV27 to TRBJ1-1, with D unclear. V gave up 2 bases and J gave up 0 bases, with 10 bases separating them. The CDR3 consists of 15 residues. Germline-derived CDR1 and CDR2 are MNHEY and SMNVEV (reference sequence). The CDR3 nucleotides read TGTGCCAGCAGTTTAAGTCGGGGAATGAACACTGAAGCTTTCTTT. It specifies CASSLSRGMNTEAFF.

This clone was seen just once. V and J are TRBV7-8 and TRBJ2-1; TRBD1 agrees at 7 bases. V shed 2 bases and J 5 bases; nucleotides not matched to a gene: 6. Per germline, CDR1 SGHVS and CDR2 FQNEAQ. The CDR3 totals 15 residues. The CDR3, as DNA: TGTGCCAGCAGCTTAAGTCAGGGGGACCACAATGAGCAGTTCTTC. Translated: CASSLSQGDHNEQFF.

The CDR3 DNA reads as TGTGCCAGCAGTTTCAGCACGACAGGGGGCGAGCAGTACTTC. It encodes CASSFSTTGGEQYF. The chain uses TRBV27 and TRBJ2-7; 9 nucleotides align to TRBD1. V trimming: 3 bases; J trimming: 6 bases; junction bases outside the gene matches: 6. The CDR3 consists of 14 residues. Germline values: CDR1 MNHEY, CDR2 SMNVEV (reference sequence).

The chain combines TRBV2 with TRBJ1-4, with a possible D match to TRBD1 (6 bases). Germline-derived CDR1 and CDR2 are SNHLY and FYNNEI. V dropped 6 bases and J dropped 6 bases, with 17 bases sitting between them. The CDR3 loop spans 15 amino acids. The CDR3 bases are TGTGCCAGCAGCCGGGACACCGCGGGAGATGAAAAACTGTTTTTT. It translates to CASSRDTAGDEKLFF.

J is TRBJ1-1 and V is TRBV5-1; unclear D gene. The germline V gene encodes CDR1 SGHRS and CDR2 YFSETQ. The length of the CDR3 is 14 residues. V was clipped by 1 base and J by 0 bases, with 7 bases between them. CDR3 protein: CASSLTAMNTEAFF. DNA for the CDR3: TGCGCCAGCAGCTTGACAGCTATGAACACTGAAGCTTTCTTT.

The chain joins TRBV5-1 to TRBJ1-2; no firm D call. Per the germline V gene, CDR1 is SGHRS and CDR2 is YFSETQ. Trimming took 3 bases from V and 10 from J, leaving 31 bases between them. There are 18 residues in the CDR3. This chain's CDR3 is CASSSLSQTGMVTPYYTF. CDR3 coding DNA: TGCGCCAGCAGCTCACTGTCACAGACCGGGATGGTAACGCCGTACTACACCTTC. Complete variable domain (other parts from reference TRBV5-1 and TRBJ1-2): KAGVTQTPRYLIKTRGQQVTLSCSPISGHRSVSWYQQTPGQGLQFLFEYFSETQRNKGNFPGRFSGRQFSNSRSEMNVSTLELGDSALYLCASSSLSQTGMVTPYYTFGSGTRLTVV.

J is TRBJ1-5 and V is TRBV27, with D maybe TRBD1 (5 bases). The germline gives CDR1 MNHEY, CDR2 SMNVEV (reference sequence). Trimming took off 6 bases at V and 4 bases at J, with 16 bases between the two ends. The CDR3 runs to 15 residues. CDR3 in DNA: TGTGCCAGCAGCCCCGGCGGGGCTCGGAATCAGCCCCAGCATTTT. It is translated as CASSPGGARNQPQHF.